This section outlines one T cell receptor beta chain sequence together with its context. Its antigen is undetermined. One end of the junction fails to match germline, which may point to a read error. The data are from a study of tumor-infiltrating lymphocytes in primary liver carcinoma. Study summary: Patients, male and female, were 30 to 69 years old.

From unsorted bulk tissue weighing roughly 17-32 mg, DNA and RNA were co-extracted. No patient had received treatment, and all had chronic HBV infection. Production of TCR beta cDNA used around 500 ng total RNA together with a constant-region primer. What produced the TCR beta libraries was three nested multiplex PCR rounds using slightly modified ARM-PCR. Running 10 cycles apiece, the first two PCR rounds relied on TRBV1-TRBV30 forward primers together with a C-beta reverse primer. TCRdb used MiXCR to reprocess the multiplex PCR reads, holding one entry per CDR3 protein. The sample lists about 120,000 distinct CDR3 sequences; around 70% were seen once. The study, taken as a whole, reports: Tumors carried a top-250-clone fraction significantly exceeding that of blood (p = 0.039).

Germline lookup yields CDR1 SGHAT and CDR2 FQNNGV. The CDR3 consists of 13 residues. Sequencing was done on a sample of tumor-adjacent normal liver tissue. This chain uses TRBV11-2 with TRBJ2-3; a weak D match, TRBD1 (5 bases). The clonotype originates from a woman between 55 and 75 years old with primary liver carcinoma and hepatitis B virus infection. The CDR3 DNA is TGTACCAGAAGCTTGTGGGGCCCAGATACGGAGTATTTT. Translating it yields CTRSLWGPDTEYF.